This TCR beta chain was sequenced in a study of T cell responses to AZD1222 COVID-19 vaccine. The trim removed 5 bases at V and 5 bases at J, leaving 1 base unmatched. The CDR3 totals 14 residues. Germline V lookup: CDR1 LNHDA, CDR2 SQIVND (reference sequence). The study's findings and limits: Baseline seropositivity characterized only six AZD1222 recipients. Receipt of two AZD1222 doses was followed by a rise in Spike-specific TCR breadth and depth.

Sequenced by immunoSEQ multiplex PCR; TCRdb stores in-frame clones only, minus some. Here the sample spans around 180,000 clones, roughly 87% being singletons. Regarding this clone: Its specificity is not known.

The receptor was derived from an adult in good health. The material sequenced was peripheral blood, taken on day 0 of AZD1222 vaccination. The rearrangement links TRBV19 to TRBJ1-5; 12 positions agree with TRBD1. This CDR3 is CASSGDRGHQPQHF. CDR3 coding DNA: TGTGCCAGTAGTGGGGACAGGGGGCATCAGCCCCAGCATTTT.